The clone carrying this TCR beta chain has a count of ten or more. Its antigen is as yet unknown. Per the germline V gene, CDR1 is SGHRS and CDR2 is YFSETQ. There are 15 residues in the CDR3. Trimming cost V 5 bases and J 2 bases; bases outside gene matches: 6. The record originates from a study of T cells in Graves' hyperthyroidism and ophthalmopathy. Study results and limitations: Blood also carried most thyroid clonotypes expanded above 0.001.

TCR beta CDR3 regions were amplified from RNA transcripts. First-round RT-PCR with HTBI primers amplified the TCR CDR3 region. Each CDR3 protein is one row after TCRdb ran MiXCR on the multiplex PCR reads. The repertoire holds hundreds of thousands of distinct CDR3 sequences, 13% to 15% seen once, with roughly 10% in the top ten. The sequence derives from a young woman with Graves' hyperthyroidism. The sample taken for sequencing was blood. The chain is built from TRBV5-1 and TRBJ2-3; 9 bases fit TRBD2. This chain's CDR3 is CASSLAGEVTDTQYF. The DNA for the CDR3 is TGCGCCAGCAGTTTAGCGGGAGAGGTCACAGATACGCAGTATTTT.